This T cell receptor (beta chain) was recovered during a study of cytomegalovirus exposure and HLA in healthy donors. The PCR used 60 Vbeta and 13 Jbeta primers. Profiled with immunoSEQ multiplex PCR; TCRdb holds only in-frame clones, not every one. The data show 130,000 or so clones, around 84% seen once. About this clone: Its target is not known.

In germline, CDR1 is MDHEN, CDR2 SYDVKM. V was shortened by 7 bases and J by 8 bases, with 10 bases between the two germline ends. The CDR3 spans 11 residues. Study observations and caveats: The study had only CMV serostatus as immune exposure information.

This clonotype was obtained from a young woman in good health and CMV-seropositive. Sequenced material: PBMCs. The genes are TRBV28 and TRBJ2-3; no clear D. CDR3 in DNA: TGTGCCAGCACTCGGGTGGCTACGCAGTATTTT. It specifies CASTRVATQYF. The whole variable domain, remainder taken from reference TRBV28 and TRBJ2-3, is DVKVTQSSRYLVKRTGEKVFLECVQDMDHENMFWYRQDPGLGLRLIYFSYDVKMKEKGDIPEGYSVSREKKERFSLILESASTNQTSMYLCASTRVATQYFGPGTRLTVL.